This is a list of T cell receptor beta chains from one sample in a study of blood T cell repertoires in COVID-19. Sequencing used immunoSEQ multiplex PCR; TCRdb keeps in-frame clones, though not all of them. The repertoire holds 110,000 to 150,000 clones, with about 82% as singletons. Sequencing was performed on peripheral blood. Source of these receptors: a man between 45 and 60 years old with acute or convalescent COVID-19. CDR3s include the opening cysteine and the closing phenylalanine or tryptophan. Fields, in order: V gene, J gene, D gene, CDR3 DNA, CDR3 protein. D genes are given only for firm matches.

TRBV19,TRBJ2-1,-,TGTGCCACCTTGCCTCGCGGCTACAATGAGCAGTTCTTC,CATLPRGYNEQFF
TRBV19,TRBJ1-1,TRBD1,TGTGCCAGTAGACGACAGGGTTCGGCCTCGGAGAACACTGAAGCTTTCTTT,CASRRQGSASENTEAFF
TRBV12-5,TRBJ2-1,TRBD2,TGTGCTAGTGGTTTTAACGGGCTAGCGGGATCCTACAATGAGCAGTTCTTC,CASGFNGLAGSYNEQFF
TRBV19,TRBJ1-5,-,TGTGCCAGTAGTATGGATATGGGGAAGAGTCTAGCTCAGCCCCAGCATTTT,CASSMDMGKSLAQPQHF
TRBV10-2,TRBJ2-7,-,TGCGCCAGCAGTGAGTCGGGGCAGAACCAGTACTTC,CASSESGQNQYF
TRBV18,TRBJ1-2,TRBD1,TGTGCCAGCTCACCCCAGGGTACAGGGGGTGCCTATGGCTACACCTTC,CASSPQGTGGAYGYTF
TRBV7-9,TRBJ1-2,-,TGTGCCAGCAGCCATCTAGGGAGGCTAGGCTACACCTTC,CASSHLGRLGYTF
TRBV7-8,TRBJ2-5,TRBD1,TGTGCCAGCAGCTGGCTGGGACAGCGGGAGACCCAGTACTTC,CASSWLGQRETQYF
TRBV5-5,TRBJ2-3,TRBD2,TGTGCCAGCAGCTTGTATAAACTAGCGGGGCGTAGCACAGATACGCAGTATTTT,CASSLYKLAGRSTDTQYF
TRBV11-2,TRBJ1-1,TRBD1,TGTGCCAGCAGCCCGCAGGGGACAGGGGCTGAAGCTTTCTTT,CASSPQGTGAEAFF
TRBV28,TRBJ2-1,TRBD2,TGTGCCAGCACTTTTGTAGCGGGAGGCCCCCCATTCTTC,CASTFVAGGPPFF
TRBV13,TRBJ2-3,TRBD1,TGTGCCAGCAGCCCGCGGACAGGGTGGGGCACAGATACGCAGTATTTT,CASSPRTGWGTDTQYF
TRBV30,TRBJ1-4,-,TGTGCCTGGAGTTCCACCGGTCTCAATGAAAAACTGTTTTTT,CAWSSTGLNEKLFF
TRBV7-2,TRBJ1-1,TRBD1,TGTGCCAGCAGCTTGGACAGGGGGCGAAACACTGAAGCTTTCTTT,CASSLDRGRNTEAFF
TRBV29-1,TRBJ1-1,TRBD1,TGCAGCGTTGAAATCCGGGACAGCATGAACACTGAAGCTTTCTTT,CSVEIRDSMNTEAFF
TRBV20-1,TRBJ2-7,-,TGCAGTGCCCTAGGGGGCTACGAGCAGTACTTC,CSALGGYEQYF
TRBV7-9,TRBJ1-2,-,TGTGCCAGCAGCTCTTTCAGGACAGATTTCTACACCTTC,CASSSFRTDFYTF
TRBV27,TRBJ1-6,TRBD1,TGTGCCAGCAGCGGACAGGGCGAATCACCCCTCCACTTT,CASSGQGESPLHF
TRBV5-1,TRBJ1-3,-,TGCGCCAGCAGCTCTACCGACGGGACACTCACTGGAAACACCATATATTTT,CASSSTDGTLTGNTIYF
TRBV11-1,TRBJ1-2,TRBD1,TGTGCCAGCAGCACGATAGGACAGGGCCATGGCTACACCTTC,CASSTIGQGHGYTF
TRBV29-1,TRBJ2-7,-,TGCAGCGCCAAGGGGCGGGACAGAATCAACGAGCAGTACTTC,CSAKGRDRINEQYF
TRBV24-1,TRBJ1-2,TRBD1,TGTGCCACCAGTGGTCCTAGGACAGGGGTTACCGGCTACACCTTC,CATSGPRTGVTGYTF